This TCR beta chain was sequenced during a study of radiotherapy plus CTLA-4 blockade in lung cancer. Across the whole study: Across the patients, objective responses occurred in about 19%, and disease control in 30% to 35%.

Worth noting for this clone: The antigen is undetermined.

Lung cancer patients with chemo-refractory metastatic non-small-cell disease were given focal radiation plus CTLA-4 blockade with ipilimumab. The repertoire was sequenced with immunoSEQ multiplex PCR; TCRdb's copy has only in-frame clones and lacks some. Of around 91,000 clones in the sample, about 91% were seen once. CDR3 size: 14 residues. The germline CDR1 and CDR2 sequences are KGHSH and LQKENI. Trimming took 0 bases from V and 3 from J, leaving 8 bases between them. Overall study findings and caveats: Reportedly, early blood T cell clone dynamics best predicted response, with interferon-beta. Expansion in blood of tumor-derived TCR clones was seen after radiotherapy plus ipilimumab.

This chain connects TRBV18 to TRBJ1-2, with D possibly matching TRBD1 (5 bases). The receptor was isolated from a human donor with non-small cell lung cancer that progressed on radiotherapy plus ipilimumab. The sample consisted of peripheral blood, taken from a patient treated with radiotherapy plus ipilimumab. CDR3 nucleotide sequence: TGTGCCAGCTCACCACCGGGGGGATACTATGGCTACACCTTC. Its translation is CASSPPGGYYGYTF.